This record looks at one T cell receptor (beta chain) sequence and its context. These data come from a study of blood T cell repertoires in COVID-19. The wider study: Acute and convalescent COVID-19 samples came from the United States, Italy and Spain. PBMCs, B-cell-depleted T cells, or T cells provided the cDNA or gDNA that made up the material.

Per the original data handling: Reference gene primers were amplified, and this amplification served to estimate nucleated cell counts. Clones were sequenced by immunoSEQ multiplex PCR, and TCRdb holds only the in-frame ones, with some missing. The D gene and trimming were derived from the DNA, and the V and J assignments and clone size from that table. The sample shows approximately 36,000 clones, 70% to 90% of them seen only once. The CDR3 length is 13 residues. Between the trimmed V and J ends, which lost 1 base and 1 base, there was a span of 4 bases. CDR1 and CDR2 from the germline V gene are SGHVS and FQNEAQ.

Material for sequencing was peripheral blood. The chain joins TRBV7-8 to TRBJ2-5; D ambiguous. The receptor comes from a human donor in a cohort sampled during active COVID-19. CDR3: CASSLGVQETQYF. CDR3 bases: TGTGCCAGCAGCTTAGGCGTCCAAGAGACCCAGTACTTC.